This T cell receptor (beta chain) stems from a study of T cell repertoires in cytomegalovirus infection. The CDR3 length is 14 residues. V gave up 7 bases and J gave up 6 bases, with 13 bases separating them. The germline gives CDR1 SEHNR, CDR2 FQNEAQ (reference sequence). This clonotype was picked up many times. TCRdb recomputed calls from the reads with MiXCR, one row per CDR3 protein. This repertoire shows 150,000 to 200,000 distinct CDR3 sequences, approximately 30% found once; its top ten account for roughly 32%. The sequence derives from a human donor in good health (CMV status not recorded). Some clones in this sample may be carry-over from other donors' samples. This rearrangement joins TRBV7-9 to TRBJ1-6; D gene unclear. Input material: PBMCs. CDR3 DNA sequence: TGTGCCAGCATTCCGCCGGCCTCTAATTCACCCCTCCACTTT. Its translation is CASIPPASNSPLHF.